This T cell receptor beta chain stems from a study of beta chain features in type 1 diabetes (dated by TCRdb to the late 2010s). Notes on the research overall: Mean age, gender distribution, total cell number and subset yield did not differ between patients and healthy donors. Regulatory and stem cell-like memory subsets were obtained from only 8 patients and roughly 8 healthy donors, while naive and central memory subsets were obtained from all 28 donors. The study compared the TCRB repertoires of sorted circulating CD4+ T cell subsets in recently diagnosed type 1 diabetes patients with those in matched healthy donors. A total of some 100,000,000 sorted cells were examined across all samples, and a strong correlation was observed between cell number per subset and RNA yield. Here is what the overall study found, with its caveats: Naive, central memory and regulatory TCRB repertoires appeared to be more alike among patients than among healthy donors. Because cDNA was sequenced instead of genomic DNA, highly expressing activated cells could be over-represented, though the groups showed no difference in activation or CD3 levels. At VDJ recombination sites, patients with type 1 diabetes made fewer insertions and deleted more nucleotides, a pattern implying thymic rearrangement abnormalities. HLA sub-analyses involved small numbers of individuals, so any influence of HLA type on TCRB rearrangement remained unresolved. Shorter templates might have been favored by PCR, but patient and control samples were amplified and corrected together, so both groups would have been affected equally by any skew. In all four CD4+ subsets, TCRB CDR3 length was moderately but significantly shorter in type 1 diabetes patients.

From each donor, a single peripheral blood sample of around 120 mL on average was drawn into heparinised tubes. A BD FACSAria II and a panel including CD45RO, CCR7, CD25, CD127, CD95 and CD27 were used to sort naive, central memory, regulatory and stem cell-like memory CD4+ T cells. A purity above 95% was achieved for all sorted populations. PBMCs were separated immediately by Lymphoprep density gradient centrifugation and were stained directly, without being cultured. To minimize batch effects, samples were stained and sorted in pairs, one healthy donor with one patient per experiment. V loses 3 bases, J loses 9 bases, and the germline ends lie 6 bases apart. CDR1 DFQATT and CDR2 SNEGSKA were looked up in the germline V gene (reference sequence). The CDR3 sequence holds 10 residues, the cysteine and phenylalanine included. The sequence is cut down to CDR3 DNA, 30 bases in frame from base 1. This clone has a count of ten or more. The specificity of this receptor is unknown. No base qualities exist here, and no much larger clone lies one base off it.

The entire amount of isolated RNA was reverse transcribed using the High Capacity cDNA Reverse Transcription Kit, so the sequenced TCRB transcripts were expressed ones. Naive, central memory and regulatory T cell samples underwent deep immunoSEQ sequencing, averaging roughly 3.3 million total reads per sample. After sorted cells were lysed in RLT buffer, RNA was extracted with DNase-treated RNeasy Micro or Mini kits, with the choice depending on cell number. To prevent cross-contamination, each cell subset was processed individually, whereas patient and healthy donor samples were processed jointly. The immunoSEQ multiplex PCR was used to amplify TCRB sequences from cDNA, yielding 87-bp fragments that span the CDR3 region. Sequencing of the amplicons was performed on the Illumina HiSeq platform. The original pipeline was this. PCR bias was computationally corrected using synthetic template baselines, reads within Hamming distance 2 were collapsed, and singletons that could not be merged were discarded. Reads were aligned against IMGT so that V, D and J genes, CDR3 length and insertions or deletions at six rearrangement sites could be assigned. Clonotype counts were normalized to sorted cell number within each subset before computing true diversity and Gini coefficients with the tcR R package. The overlap coefficient, calculated on TCRB nucleotide sequences, was used to measure repertoire sharing. TCRdb stores this immuneACCESS table with in-frame sequences only. Part of the clones is absent; in the studies checked, under half of the shortfall reflects unresolved V genes, and no reason is known for the rest. V and J calls and clone size follow that table, whereas D and trimming were derived from the DNA. The sample contains a few hundred thousand clones, 9.6% of them found a single time. The top ten hold approximately 0.6% of the sample.

Sequenced material: central memory CD4+ T cells from blood. The V and J genes are TRBV20-1 and TRBJ2-1, with the D gene too uncertain to name. The TCR originated in a man between 25 and 39 years old with type 1 diabetes. The DNA is TGCAGTGCTAGTTGGCGTGAGCAGTTCTTC. Its product reads: CSASWREQFF.